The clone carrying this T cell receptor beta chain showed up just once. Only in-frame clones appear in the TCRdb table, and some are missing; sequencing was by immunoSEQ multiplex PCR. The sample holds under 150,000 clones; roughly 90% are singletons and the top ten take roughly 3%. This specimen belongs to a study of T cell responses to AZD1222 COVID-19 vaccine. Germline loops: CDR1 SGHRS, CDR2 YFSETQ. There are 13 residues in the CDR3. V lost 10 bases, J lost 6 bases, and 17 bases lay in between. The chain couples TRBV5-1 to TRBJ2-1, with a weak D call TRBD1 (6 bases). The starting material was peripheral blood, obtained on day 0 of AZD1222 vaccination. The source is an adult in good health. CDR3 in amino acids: CAGAQGPFNEQFF. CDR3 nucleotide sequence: TGCGCCGGGGCACAGGGTCCGTTCAATGAGCAGTTCTTC. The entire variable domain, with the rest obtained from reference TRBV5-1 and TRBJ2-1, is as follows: KAGVTQTPRYLIKTRGQQVTLSCSPISGHRSVSWYQQTPGQGLQFLFEYFSETQRNKGNFPGRFSGRQFSNSRSEMNVSTLELGDSALYLCAGAQGPFNEQFFGPGTRLTVL.